The sequence of this TCR beta chain was determined in a study of cytomegalovirus exposure and HLA in healthy donors. Worth noting for this clone: A junction boundary mismatches the germline segment, possibly from a read error.

The PCR was carried out with 60 Vbeta primers and 13 Jbeta primers. Sequencing used immunoSEQ multiplex PCR; TCRdb keeps in-frame clones, though not all of them. The sample carries under 200,000 clones, around two thirds recorded once. The CDR3 runs to 16 residues. CDR1 SEHNR and CDR2 FQNEAQ come from the germline V gene (reference sequence). The clonotype was recovered from a man in his forties in good health and CMV-seronegative. The chain couples TRBV7-9 to TRBJ1-1, with 7 bases lining up with TRBD1. The sequenced sample consisted of PBMCs. CDR3 protein: CSSSLYSDRLNTEAFF. CDR3 nucleotides: TGTTCCAGCAGCCTATATTCGGACAGGTTGAACACTGAAGCTTTCTTT.